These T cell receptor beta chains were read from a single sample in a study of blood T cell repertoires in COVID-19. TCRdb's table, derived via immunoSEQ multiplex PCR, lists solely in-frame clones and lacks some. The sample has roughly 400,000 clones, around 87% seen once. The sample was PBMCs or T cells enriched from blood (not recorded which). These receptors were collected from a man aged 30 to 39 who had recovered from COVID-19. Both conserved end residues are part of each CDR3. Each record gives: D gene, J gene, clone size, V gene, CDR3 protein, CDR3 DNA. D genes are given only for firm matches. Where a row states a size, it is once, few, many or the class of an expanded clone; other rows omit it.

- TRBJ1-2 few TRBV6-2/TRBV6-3 CASSYRYVGGDYGYTF TGTGCCAGCAGTTACCGGTACGTAGGAGGGGACTATGGCTACACCTTC
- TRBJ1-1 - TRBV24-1 CATSDPGRGPEAFF TGTGCCACCAGTGATCCAGGCCGAGGGCCTGAAGCTTTCTTT
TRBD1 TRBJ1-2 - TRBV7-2 CASSPRDRGFGGYTF TGTGCCAGCAGCCCCCGGGACAGGGGCTTCGGTGGCTACACCTTC
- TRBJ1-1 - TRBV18 CASSPGGEAEAFF TGTGCCAGCTCACCGGGGGGAGAGGCTGAAGCTTTCTTT
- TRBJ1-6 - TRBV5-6 CASSLAAGQGTSPLHF TGTGCCAGCAGCCTCGCCGCGGGGCAGGGCACTTCACCCCTCCACTTT
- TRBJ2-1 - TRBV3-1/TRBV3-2 CASSQVQGGYNEQFF TGTGCCAGCAGCCAAGTTCAGGGGGGCTACAATGAGCAGTTCTTC
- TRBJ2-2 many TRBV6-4 CASRETDTGELFF TGTGCCAGCCGGGAGACGGACACCGGGGAGCTGTTTTTT
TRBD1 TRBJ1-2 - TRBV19 CASTIASYTGERGYTF TGTGCCAGTACTATCGCCAGTTATACAGGGGAACGTGGCTACACCTTC
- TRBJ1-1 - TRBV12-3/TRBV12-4 CASRSREGTEAFF TGTGCCAGCAGGTCCCGGGAGGGCACTGAAGCTTTCTTT
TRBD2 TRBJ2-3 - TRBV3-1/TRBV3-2 CASSPIAGGVTDTQYF TGTGCCAGCAGCCCCATAGCGGGAGGAGTCACAGATACGCAGTATTTT
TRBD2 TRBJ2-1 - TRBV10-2 CASRASGRAYNEQFF TGCGCCAGCAGGGCTAGCGGGAGGGCCTACAATGAGCAGTTCTTC
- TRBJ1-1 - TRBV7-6 CASSSSGMWTEAFF TGTGCCAGCAGCTCGAGCGGGATGTGGACTGAAGCTTTCTTT
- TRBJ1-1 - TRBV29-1 CSSSTRENTEAFF TGCAGCTCGTCGACCAGGGAGAACACTGAAGCTTTCTTT
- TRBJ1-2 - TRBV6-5 CASRGGIYGYTF TGTGCCAGCAGGGGCGGGATCTATGGCTACACCTTC